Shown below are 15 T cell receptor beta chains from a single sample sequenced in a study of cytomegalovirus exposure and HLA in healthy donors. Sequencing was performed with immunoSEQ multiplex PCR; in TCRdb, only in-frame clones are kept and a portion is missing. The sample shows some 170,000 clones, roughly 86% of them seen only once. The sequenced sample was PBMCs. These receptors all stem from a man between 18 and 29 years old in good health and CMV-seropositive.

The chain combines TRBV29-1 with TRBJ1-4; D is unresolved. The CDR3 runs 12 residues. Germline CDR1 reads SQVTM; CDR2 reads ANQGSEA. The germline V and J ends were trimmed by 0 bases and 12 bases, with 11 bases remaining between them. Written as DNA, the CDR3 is TGCAGCGTTGAAGATATAAGTGCAGAACTGTTTTTT. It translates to CSVEDISAELFF.

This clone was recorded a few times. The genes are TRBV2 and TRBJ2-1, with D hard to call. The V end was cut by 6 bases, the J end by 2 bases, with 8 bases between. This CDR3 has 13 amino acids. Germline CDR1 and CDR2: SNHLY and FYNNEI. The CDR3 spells CASSLLTYNEQFF. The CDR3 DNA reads TGTGCCAGCAGCTTACTTACCTACAATGAGCAGTTCTTC.

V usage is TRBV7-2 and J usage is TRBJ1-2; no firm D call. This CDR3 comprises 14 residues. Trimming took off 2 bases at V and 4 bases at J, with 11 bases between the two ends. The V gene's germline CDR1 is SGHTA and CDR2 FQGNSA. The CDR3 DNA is TGTGCCAGCAGCTTAAGAAGGAGCAGCTATGGCTACACCTTC. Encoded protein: CASSLRRSSYGYTF.

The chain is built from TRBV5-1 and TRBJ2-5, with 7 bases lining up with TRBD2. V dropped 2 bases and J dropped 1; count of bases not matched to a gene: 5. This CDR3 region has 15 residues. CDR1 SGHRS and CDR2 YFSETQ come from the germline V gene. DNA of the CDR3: TGCGCCAGCAGCTTCTCCAGGGAGGGCCAAGAGACCCAGTACTTC. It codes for CASSFSREGQETQYF.

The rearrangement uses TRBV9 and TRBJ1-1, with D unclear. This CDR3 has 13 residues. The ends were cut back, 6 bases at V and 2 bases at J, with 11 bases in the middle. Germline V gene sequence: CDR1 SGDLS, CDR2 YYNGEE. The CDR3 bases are TGTGCCAGCACCACTATCAGTAACACTGAAGCTTTCTTT. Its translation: CASTTISNTEAFF.

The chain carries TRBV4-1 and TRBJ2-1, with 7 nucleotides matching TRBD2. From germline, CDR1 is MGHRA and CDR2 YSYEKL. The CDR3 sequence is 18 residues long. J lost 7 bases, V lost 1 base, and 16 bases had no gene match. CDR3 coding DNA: TGCGCCAGCAGCCAAGGAGGAACCCGGACTAGAAGAGTAAATGAGCAGTTCTTC. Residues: CASSQGGTRTRRVNEQFF.

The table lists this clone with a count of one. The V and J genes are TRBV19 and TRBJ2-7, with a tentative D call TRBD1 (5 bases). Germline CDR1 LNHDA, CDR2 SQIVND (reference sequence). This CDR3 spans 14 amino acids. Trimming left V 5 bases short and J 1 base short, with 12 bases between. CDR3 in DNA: TGTGCCAGTAGTTCAGGGCTGGCGTCCTACGAGCAGTACTTC. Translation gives CASSSGLASYEQYF.

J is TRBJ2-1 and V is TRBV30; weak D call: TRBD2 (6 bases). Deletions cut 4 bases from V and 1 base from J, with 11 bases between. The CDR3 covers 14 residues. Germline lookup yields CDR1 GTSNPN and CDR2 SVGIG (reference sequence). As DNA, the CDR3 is TGTGCCTGGAATCCGGGGGTGTCCTACAATGAGCAGTTCTTC. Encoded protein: CAWNPGVSYNEQFF. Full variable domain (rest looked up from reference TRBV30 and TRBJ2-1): SQTIHQWPATLVQPVGSPLSLECTVEGTSNPNLYWYRQAAGRGLQLLFYSVGIGQISSEVPQNLSASRPQDRQFILSSKKLLLSDSGFYLCAWNPGVSYNEQFFGPGTRLTVL.

The DNA for the CDR3 is TGTGCCTGGAGTCCGGGACTCCTTCTGAACACTGAAGCTTTCTTT. Translating gives CAWSPGLLLNTEAFF. The chain couples TRBV30 to TRBJ1-1; a possible D gene is TRBD1 (5 bases). Germline V gives CDR1 GTSNPN, CDR2 SVGIG (reference sequence). The V end was cut by 2 bases, the J end by 0 bases, with 13 bases between. This CDR3 contains 15 residues. Based on the CDR3 plus reference TRBV30 and TRBJ1-1, the full variable domain is SQTIHQWPATLVQPVGSPLSLECTVEGTSNPNLYWYRQAAGRGLQLLFYSVGIGQISSEVPQNLSASRPQDRQFILSSKKLLLSDSGFYLCAWSPGLLLNTEAFFGQGTRLTVV.

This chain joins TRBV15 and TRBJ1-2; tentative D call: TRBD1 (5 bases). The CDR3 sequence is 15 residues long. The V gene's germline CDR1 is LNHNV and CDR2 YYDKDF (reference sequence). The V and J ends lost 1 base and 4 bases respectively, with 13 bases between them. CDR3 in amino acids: CATSRVGEGSYGYTF. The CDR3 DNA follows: TGTGCCACCAGCAGAGTTGGGGAGGGGTCCTATGGCTACACCTTC.

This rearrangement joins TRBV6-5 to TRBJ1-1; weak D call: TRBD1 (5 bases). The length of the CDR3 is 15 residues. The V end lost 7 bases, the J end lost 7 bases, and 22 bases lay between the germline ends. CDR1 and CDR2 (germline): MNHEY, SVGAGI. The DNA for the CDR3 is TGTGCCAGCAATAAAGGACACTCCGATGAAGGTGAAGCTTTCTTT. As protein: CASNKGHSDEGEAFF.

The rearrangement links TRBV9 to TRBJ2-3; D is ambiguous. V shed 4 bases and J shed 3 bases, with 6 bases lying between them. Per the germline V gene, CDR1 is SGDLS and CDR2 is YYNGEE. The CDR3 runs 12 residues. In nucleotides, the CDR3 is TGTGCCAGCAGCCCTTATACAGATACGCAGTATTTT. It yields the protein CASSPYTDTQYF. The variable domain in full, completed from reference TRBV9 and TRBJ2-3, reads DSGVTQTPKHLITATGQRVTLRCSPRSGDLSVYWYQQSLDQGLQFLIQYYNGEERAKGNILERFSAQQFPDLHSELNLSSLELGDSALYFCASSPYTDTQYFGPGTRLTVL.

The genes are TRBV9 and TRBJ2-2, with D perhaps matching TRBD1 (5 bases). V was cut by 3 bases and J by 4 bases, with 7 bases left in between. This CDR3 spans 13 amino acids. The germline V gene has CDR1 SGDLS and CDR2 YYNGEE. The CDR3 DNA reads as TGTGCCAGCAGCGATAGGGGCACCGGGGAGCTGTTTTTT. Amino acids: CASSDRGTGELFF.

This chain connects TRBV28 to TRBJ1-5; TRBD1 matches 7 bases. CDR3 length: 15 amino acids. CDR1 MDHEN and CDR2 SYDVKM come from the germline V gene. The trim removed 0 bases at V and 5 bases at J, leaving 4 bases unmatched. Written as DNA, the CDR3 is TGTGCCAGCAGTTTATGGGCAGGGGGTTATCAGCCCCAGCATTTT. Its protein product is CASSLWAGGYQPQHF. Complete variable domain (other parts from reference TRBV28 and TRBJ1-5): DVKVTQSSRYLVKRTGEKVFLECVQDMDHENMFWYRQDPGLGLRLIYFSYDVKMKEKGDIPEGYSVSREKKERFSLILESASTNQTSMYLCASSLWAGGYQPQHFGDGTRLSIL.

CDR3 protein: CASSSDLAGPPYEQYF. The CDR3 bases are TGTGCCAGCAGTTCAGATTTAGCGGGTCCTCCCTACGAGCAGTACTTC. The rearrangement uses TRBV6-8 and TRBJ2-7; 7 bases fit TRBD2. The germline V gene encodes CDR1 MNHGY and CDR2 SAAAGT. V shed 4 bases, J shed 2 bases, and the junction held 11 bases outside the gene matches. The CDR3 runs to 16 residues.